The 8 T cell receptor beta chains below come from one sample, sequenced in a study of T cell responses to AZD1222 COVID-19 vaccine. Sequencing was performed with immunoSEQ multiplex PCR; in TCRdb, only in-frame clones are kept and a portion is missing. Of approximately 100,000 clones in the sample, less than 90% were seen once. The sequences come from peripheral blood, collected on day 0 of AZD1222 vaccination. These receptors all come from an adult in good health.

This rearrangement joins TRBV28 to TRBJ2-5; unclear D gene. Germline CDR1 and CDR2: MDHEN and SYDVKM. The CDR3 spans 16 residues. Trimming shortened V by 6 bases and J by 1 base, and 18 bases separated the two germline ends. CDR3 region: CASRTPTTDLQETQYF. CDR3 DNA sequence: TGTGCCAGCAGGACCCCAACCACCGACCTCCAAGAGACCCAGTACTTC. Drawing the rest from reference TRBV28 and TRBJ2-5, the complete variable domain is DVKVTQSSRYLVKRTGEKVFLECVQDMDHENMFWYRQDPGLGLRLIYFSYDVKMKEKGDIPEGYSVSREKKERFSLILESASTNQTSMYLCASRTPTTDLQETQYFGPGTRLLVL.

V gene TRBV10-2 combines with J gene TRBJ1-1; D remains ambiguous. Trimming cost V 3 bases and J 0 bases, with 14 bases left between them. The CDR3 length is 16 residues. CDR1 and CDR2 from the germline V gene are WSHSY and SAAADI. The CDR3 DNA follows: TGCGCCAGCAGTGAAACCGGCACCCCCATGAACACTGAAGCTTTCTTT. Translation: CASSETGTPMNTEAFF.

The chain is built from TRBV5-1 and TRBJ1-6, with D perhaps TRBD1 (5 bases). There are 13 residues in the CDR3. V was cut by 5 bases and J by 5 bases, with 8 bases left in between. The germline gives CDR1 SGHRS, CDR2 YFSETQ. The CDR3 nucleotides read TGCGCCAGCAGGGGGGGAGATAATTCACCCCTCCACTTT. It translates to CASRGGDNSPLHF.

The CDR3 coding sequence is TGCGCCAGCAGCCCCCTTGGGCGGGAGTCCAACTATGGCTACACCTTC. It is translated as CASSPLGRESNYGYTF. The chain has TRBV4-1 and TRBJ1-2; no firm D call. The CDR3 length is 16 residues. V gave up 4 bases and J gave up 2 bases, with 17 bases separating them. CDR1 is MGHRA and CDR2 is YSYEKL in the germline V gene.

This clone was observed a single time. The chain links TRBV28 to TRBJ2-1; D is ambiguous. In germline, CDR1 is MDHEN, CDR2 SYDVKM. This CDR3 region has 13 residues. Trimming took 1 base from V and 9 from J, leaving 10 bases between them. CDR3 in amino acids: CASSLSNTGEQFF. For the CDR3, the DNA is TGTGCCAGCAGTTTATCTAACACCGGTGAGCAGTTCTTC.

The chain is built from TRBV5-1 and TRBJ1-4, with unresolved D. The length of the CDR3 is 14 residues. V dropped 4 bases and J dropped 0 bases, with 7 bases sitting between them. The germline CDR1 and CDR2 sequences are SGHRS and YFSETQ. The CDR3 loop reads CASSKTPTNEKLFF. The CDR3 DNA reads TGCGCCAGCAGCAAGACACCAACTAATGAAAAACTGTTTTTT.

The chain is built from TRBV27 and TRBJ2-5; D is unresolved. CDR3 length: 11 amino acids. Trimming left V 6 bases short and J 7 bases short, with 9 bases between. Germline V gene sequence: CDR1 MNHEY, CDR2 SMNVEV (reference sequence). CDR3 sequence (DNA): TGTGCCAGCAGGCTAGGCGGGACCCAGTACTTC. Protein: CASRLGGTQYF.

The chain uses TRBV19 and TRBJ2-3; D not certain. This CDR3 has 15 residues. Germline CDR1 LNHDA, CDR2 SQIVND (reference sequence). V lost 2 bases and J lost 4, with 13 bases in between. The CDR3, as DNA: TGTGCCAGTAGTATAAGTAAGGTCCGCCCAGATACGCAGTATTTT. It is translated as CASSISKVRPDTQYF.